This T cell receptor beta chain derives from a study of T cell clonality in common variable immunodeficiency. This clone appeared a few times. Antigen unknown. With the read ending 3 residues before the CDR3 end, the germline J gene is used to fill in that end. The study's findings and limits: Reportedly, TCR beta sequences from common variable immunodeficiency showed fewer deletions and N-nucleotide insertions.

The CDR3 spans 15 residues. With 5 bases clipped from V and 9 bases from J, the junction kept 7 bases outside the gene matches. Germline-derived CDR1 and CDR2 are SGHAT and FQNNGV. The data were produced by immunoSEQ multiplex PCR, yet TCRdb's version contains in-frame clones alone and is incomplete. The sample was found to contain 25,000 to 35,000 clones, and every one recurs. Patients had low serum IgG, IgA and/or IgM and specific antibody deficiency. The source material was peripheral blood mononuclear cells. This chain joins TRBV11-2 and TRBJ2-1; 13 bases agree with TRBD2. The origin of this receptor is a human donor with common variable immunodeficiency. The CDR3 is CASSQLAGGPSEQFF. CDR3 DNA (partial): TGTGCCAGCAGCCAACTAGCGGGAGGGCCTAGTGAG.